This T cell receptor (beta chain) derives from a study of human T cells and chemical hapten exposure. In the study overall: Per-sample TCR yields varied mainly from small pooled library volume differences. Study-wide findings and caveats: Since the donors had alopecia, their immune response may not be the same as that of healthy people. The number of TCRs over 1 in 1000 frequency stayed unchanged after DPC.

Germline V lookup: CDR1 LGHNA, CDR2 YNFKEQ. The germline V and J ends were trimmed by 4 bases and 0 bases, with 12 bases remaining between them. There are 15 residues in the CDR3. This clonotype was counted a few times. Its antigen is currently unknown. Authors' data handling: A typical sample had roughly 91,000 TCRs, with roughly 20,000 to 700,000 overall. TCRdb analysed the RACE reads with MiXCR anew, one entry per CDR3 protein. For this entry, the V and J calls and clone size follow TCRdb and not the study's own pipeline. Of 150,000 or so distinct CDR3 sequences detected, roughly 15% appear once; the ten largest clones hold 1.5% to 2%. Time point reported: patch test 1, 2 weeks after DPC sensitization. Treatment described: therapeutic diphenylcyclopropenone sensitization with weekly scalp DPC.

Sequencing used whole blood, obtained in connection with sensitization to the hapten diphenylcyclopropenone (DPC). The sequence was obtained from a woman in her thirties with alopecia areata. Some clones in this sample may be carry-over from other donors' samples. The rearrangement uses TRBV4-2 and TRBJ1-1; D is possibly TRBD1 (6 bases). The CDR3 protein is CASSRGADLNTEAFF. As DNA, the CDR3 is TGTGCCAGCAGCCGGGGGGCAGATTTGAACACTGAAGCTTTCTTT.